The rows below give T cell receptor beta chains drawn from one sample of a study of blood T cell repertoires in COVID-19. TCRdb's copy holds only in-frame clones and misses some; the assay was immunoSEQ multiplex PCR. This repertoire shows nearly 200,000 clones, approximately 82% found once; its top ten account for 6.9%. The sample consisted of peripheral blood. These receptors all stem from a human donor with acute or convalescent COVID-19. The donor label of this sample is uncertain. CDR3s include the opening cysteine and the closing phenylalanine or tryptophan. Each record gives: D gene, J gene, V gene, clone size, CDR3 DNA, CDR3 protein. A D gene is named only where the DNA matches it firmly. Where a row states a size, it is once, few, many or the class of an expanded clone; other rows omit it.

>NA|TRBJ1-2|TRBV27|NA
TGTGCCAGCAGCTTATCGATGGGGCGGATTTATGGCTACACCTTC
CASSLSMGRIYGYTF
>NA|TRBJ2-1|TRBV19|NA
TGTGCCAGTAGGATCAGGGGTTTCTCGGACAATGAGCAGTTCTTC
CASRIRGFSDNEQFF
>NA|TRBJ1-3|TRBV7-2|NA
TGTGCCAGCAGCCAGGGTGGGGGACTCCACACGGGGAACACCATATATTTT
CASSQGGGLHTGNTIYF
>TRBD2|TRBJ2-1|TRBV9|NA
TGTGCCAGCAGCGCCCTGTTAGCGGGAGATCGTAATGAGCAGTTCTTC
CASSALLAGDRNEQFF
>NA|TRBJ2-3|TRBV29-1|NA
TGCAGCGTCGCGGAAAACCTAGCGCGCACAGATACGCAGTATTTT
CSVAENLARTDTQYF
>TRBD2|TRBJ2-5|TRBV5-1|NA
TGCGCCAGCAGCTTGGATCAGCGGGAGCGAGAGACCCAGTACTTC
CASSLDQRERETQYF
>TRBD1|TRBJ2-3|TRBV9|NA
TGTGCCAGCAGCGCCCGGACAGGCGGCACAGATACGCAGTATTTT
CASSARTGGTDTQYF
>NA|TRBJ2-2|TRBV7-9|few
TGTGCCAGCAGCTTAGATAATAGCGTAAGTAACACCGGGGAGCTGTTTTTT
CASSLDNSVSNTGELFF
>TRBD1|TRBJ1-1|TRBV2|NA
TGTGCCAGCAAACGGGACAGCACTGAAGCTTTCTTT
CASKRDSTEAFF
>TRBD2|TRBJ2-4|TRBV13|once
TGTGCCAGCAGCTCCGGGGGGACCGCCAAAAACATTCAGTACTTC
CASSSGGTAKNIQYF
>NA|TRBJ2-5|TRBV6-5|NA
TGTGCCAGCACGCCAGCGCGCCAAGAGACCCAGTACTTC
CASTPARQETQYF
>TRBD1|TRBJ1-2|TRBV4-2|once
TGTGCCAGCAGCCGGGACAGAGTATCTAACTATGGCTACACCTTC
CASSRDRVSNYGYTF
>TRBD1|TRBJ1-3|TRBV30|NA
TGTGCCGCCTTGACAGGGACCTCCACCCGCTCTGGAAACACCATATATTTT
CAALTGTSTRSGNTIYF
>NA|TRBJ1-5|TRBV5-6|NA
TGTGCCAGCAGACTTCGGGGGGACATCTTTGGCAATCAGCCCCAGCATTTT
CASRLRGDIFGNQPQHF
>NA|TRBJ2-1|TRBV6-5|NA
TGTGCCAGCAGTCGGGACTCTGGCTCCTACAATGAGCAGTTCTTC
CASSRDSGSYNEQFF
>TRBD2|TRBJ2-1|TRBV5-1|NA
TGCGCCAGCAGCTTAGCGGGGGATGCCTACAATGAGCAGTTCTTC
CASSLAGDAYNEQFF
>TRBD2|TRBJ2-7|TRBV5-1|NA
TGCGCCAGCGGCACCGGGAGGGGTTACGAGCAGTACTTC
CASGTGRGYEQYF
>TRBD1|TRBJ1-2|TRBV29-1|NA
TGCAGCGCGGATGGACAGGGGAAATATGGCTACACCTTC
CSADGQGKYGYTF
>NA|TRBJ1-2|TRBV11-2|NA
TGTGCCAGCAGCTTAGGCGGCGGCGGATTATATGGCTACACCTTC
CASSLGGGGLYGYTF
>TRBD1|TRBJ1-5|TRBV19|NA
TGTGCCAGTAGTCGGGACAGGGACCAGCCCCAGCATTTT
CASSRDRDQPQHF
>NA|TRBJ2-5|TRBV19|NA
TGTGCCAGTAGCGAGGCTTTCCAAGAGACCCAGTACTTC
CASSEAFQETQYF
>TRBD2|TRBJ2-1|TRBV6-5|NA
TGTGCCAGCAGCTTAGCGGGAGAGAGCTTCTTC
CASSLAGESFF
>TRBD1|TRBJ2-1|TRBV7-9|NA
TGTGCCAGCAGCTCAGACAGGGGGCTCTACAATGAGCAGTTCTTC
CASSSDRGLYNEQFF
>TRBD2|TRBJ2-7|TRBV3-1/TRBV3-2|once
TGTGCCAGCAGCCAGACTAGCGGGAGGGCCTACGAGCAGTACTTC
CASSQTSGRAYEQYF
>NA|TRBJ2-3|TRBV18|NA
TGTGCCAGCTCACCATTTAGGGGAGATACGCAGTATTTT
CASSPFRGDTQYF
>TRBD1|TRBJ1-6|TRBV30|NA
TGTGCCTGGACCGGGACAGGAACCTCACCCCTCCACTTT
CAWTGTGTSPLHF
>NA|TRBJ1-1|TRBV7-9|NA
TGTGCCAGCAGCTTAGTCCGGGGGAACACTGAAGCTTTCTTT
CASSLVRGNTEAFF
>TRBD2|TRBJ2-1|TRBV7-9|NA
TGTGCCAGCAGTCGACTAGCCGGACTGACGGAGCAGTTCTTC
CASSRLAGLTEQFF
>NA|TRBJ2-7|TRBV28|once
TGTGCCAGCCTGTTACCGGGAACCACCTACGAGCAGTACTTC
CASLLPGTTYEQYF
>NA|TRBJ1-2|TRBV7-9|NA
TGTGCCAGCACGCCCGCAGGGTCCCCCTATGGCTACACCTTC
CASTPAGSPYGYTF
>TRBD2|TRBJ2-3|TRBV11-2|NA
TGTGCCAGCAGCTTAGAAGGTCGACTAGCGGGAGTACCAGATACGCAGTATTTT
CASSLEGRLAGVPDTQYF
>NA|TRBJ2-3|TRBV5-1|NA
TGCGCCAGCAGCTTGGAACCAGGGAACACAGATACGCAGTATTTT
CASSLEPGNTDTQYF
>TRBD1|TRBJ1-5|TRBV5-1|NA
TGCGCCAGCAGCTTGGGGACAGGGTCCAATCAGCCCCAGCATTTT
CASSLGTGSNQPQHF
>NA|TRBJ2-7|TRBV12-3/TRBV12-4|NA
TGTGCCAGCAGTTTAGCAGGGGCCCGCGAGCAGTACTTC
CASSLAGAREQYF
>TRBD2|TRBJ2-3|TRBV18|NA
TGTGCCAGCTCAAGGAATAGCGGGAACACAGATACGCAGTATTTT
CASSRNSGNTDTQYF
>NA|TRBJ1-3|TRBV6-1|NA
TGTGCCAGCAGTGAAGCGCTGGGGGGAAGCTCTGGAAACACCATATATTTT
CASSEALGGSSGNTIYF
>TRBD1|TRBJ2-7|TRBV25-1|few
TGTGCCAGCAGTCCCGTTAACAGGGGTGACTACGAGCAGTACTTC
CASSPVNRGDYEQYF
>TRBD2|TRBJ2-5|TRBV13|NA
TGTGCCAGCAGTAGTATAGCGGGGGGCCAAGAGACCCAGTACTTC
CASSSIAGGQETQYF
>NA|TRBJ2-6|TRBV5-4|NA
TGTGCCAGCAGCTTGGGACACTCTGGGGCCAACGTCCTGACTTTC
CASSLGHSGANVLTF
>TRBD1|TRBJ2-3|TRBV28|NA
TGTGCCAGCAGTTTATGGACAGGGGGAACAGATACGCAGTATTTT
CASSLWTGGTDTQYF
>NA|TRBJ1-6|TRBV6-6|NA
TGTGCCAGCAATCTTGGGGCTGGGGATTCACCCCTCCACTTT
CASNLGAGDSPLHF
>TRBD2|TRBJ2-1|TRBV4-2|NA
TGTGCCAGCAGCCAGCCTATAGCGGGAGGGGGGAGTGAGCAGTTCTTC
CASSQPIAGGGSEQFF
>TRBD1|TRBJ2-5|TRBV29-1|NA
TGCAGCGTCGGGGACAGGGGGCGAGAGACCCAGTACTTC
CSVGDRGRETQYF
>TRBD1|TRBJ1-2|TRBV28|once
TGTGCCAGCAGTCCCCGTCGGACAGGGAAAGGCTACACCTTC
CASSPRRTGKGYTF
>NA|TRBJ1-2|TRBV19|few
TGTGCCAGTAGCCCCCAGGGATTCTGGGGCTACACCTTC
CASSPQGFWGYTF
>NA|TRBJ2-2|TRBV5-4|NA
TGTGCCAGCAGCTCTACTAGTTTTTCCGGGGAGCTGTTTTTT
CASSSTSFSGELFF